This record covers a single T cell receptor beta chain. This record belongs to a study of blood T cell repertoires in COVID-19. Overall study: Whether acute or convalescent, the COVID-19 samples came from the United States, Italy and Spain. Sample material is recorded as cDNA or gDNA derived from T cells, B-cell-depleted T cells, or PBMCs.

Original processing notes: Nucleated cell number was recorded as an estimate derived from reference gene primer amplification. The method was immunoSEQ multiplex PCR; TCRdb's version includes in-frame clones alone and lacks a portion of them. D and trimming come from the DNA, and the V and J calls and clone size come from that table. The table lists about 110,000 clones, over 80% of them singletons. This clonotype was obtained from a woman between 45 and 60 years old with acute or convalescent COVID-19. Sequenced sample: peripheral blood.

The CDR3 loop is CASSSRDQPQHF. CDR3 coding DNA: TGTGCCAGCAGTTCGAGGGATCAGCCCCAGCATTTT. The chain carries TRBV28 and TRBJ1-5; unclear D gene. Germline V lookup: CDR1 MDHEN, CDR2 SYDVKM. The V and J ends lost 4 bases and 5 bases respectively, with 6 bases between them. CDR3 length: 12 residues.